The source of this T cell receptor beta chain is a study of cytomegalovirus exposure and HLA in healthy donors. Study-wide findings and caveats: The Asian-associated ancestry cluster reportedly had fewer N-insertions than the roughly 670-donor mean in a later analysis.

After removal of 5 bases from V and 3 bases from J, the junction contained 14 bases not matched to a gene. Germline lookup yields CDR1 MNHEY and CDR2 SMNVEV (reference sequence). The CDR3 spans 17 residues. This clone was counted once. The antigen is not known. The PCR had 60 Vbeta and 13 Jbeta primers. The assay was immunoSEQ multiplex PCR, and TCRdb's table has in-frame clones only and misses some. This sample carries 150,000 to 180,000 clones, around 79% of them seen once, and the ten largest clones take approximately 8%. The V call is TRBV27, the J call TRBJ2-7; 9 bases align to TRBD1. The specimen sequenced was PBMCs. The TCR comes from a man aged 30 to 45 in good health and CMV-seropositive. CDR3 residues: CASSPAGATGGLYEQYF. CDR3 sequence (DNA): TGTGCCAGCAGTCCGGCGGGGGCCACAGGGGGCCTCTACGAGCAGTACTTC.